This entry lists 32 T cell receptor beta chains sequenced from one sample in a study of CD8+ T cells in alopecia areata. Treatment denoted: oral pan-JAK inhibitor, 5-10 mg twice daily. Reverse transcription of extracted RNA yielded cDNA, which provided the sequencing template. Clones were sequenced by immunoSEQ multiplex PCR, and TCRdb holds only the in-frame ones, with some missing. The table has some 110,000 clones, roughly three fifths seen once; the top ten hold 12%. Sequencing used CD8+ T cells sorted from blood, obtained at week 24, from a patient treated with tofacitinib. These receptors came from a human donor with alopecia areata.

The J gene is TRBJ1-6, the V gene TRBV6-5; perhaps TRBD1 as D (5 bases). CDR1 is MNHEY and CDR2 is SVGAGI in the germline V gene. There are 13 residues in the CDR3. Trimming cost V 6 bases and J 11 bases, with 14 bases left between them. CDR3 DNA: TGTGCCAGCAGCCGCGGGGCCCTAACACCCCTCCACTTT. Its translation is CASSRGALTPLHF.

The genes are TRBV29-1 and TRBJ1-2, with D unresolved. Trimming took off 3 bases at V and 1 base at J, with 12 bases between the two ends. The germline V gene encodes CDR1 SQVTM and CDR2 ANQGSEA. The CDR3 is 14 residues long. CDR3 nucleotide sequence: TGCAGCGTTGATACAGCTTTTAGTAACTATGGCTACACCTTC. Residues: CSVDTAFSNYGYTF. The variable domain in full, completed from reference TRBV29-1 and TRBJ1-2, reads SAVISQKPSRDICQRGTSLTIQCQVDSQVTMMFWYRQQPGQSLTLIATANQGSEATYESGFVIDKFPISRPNLTFSTLTVSNMSPEDSSIYLCSVDTAFSNYGYTFGSGTRLTVV.

The chain has TRBV30 and TRBJ1-5; D is ambiguous. Trimming took 5 bases from V and 0 from J, leaving 11 bases between them. This CDR3 comprises 14 residues. Germline-derived CDR1 and CDR2 are GTSNPN and SVGIG (reference sequence). The DNA for the CDR3 is TGTGCCTGGGGGGTAGAAAATAGCAATCAGCCCCAGCATTTT. Translating gives CAWGVENSNQPQHF.

V is TRBV13 and J is TRBJ2-7; TRBD1 aligns across 7 bases. Germline CDR1 is PRHDT and CDR2 is FYEKMQ (reference sequence). J lost 6 bases, V lost 1 base, and 9 bases had no gene match. The CDR3 runs 15 residues. The CDR3 reads CASSLEGTDSVEQYF. CDR3 sequence (DNA): TGTGCCAGCAGCTTAGAAGGGACAGACTCCGTCGAGCAGTACTTC.

This clone was observed a handful of times. The CDR3 loop is CASSLHRGFGETQYF. The CDR3 nucleotides read TGTGCCAGCAGCCTCCACAGGGGATTTGGGGAGACCCAGTACTTC. The chain carries TRBV7-6 and TRBJ2-5; 7 bases fit TRBD1. This CDR3 is 15 amino acids long. In germline, CDR1 is SGHVS, CDR2 FNYEAQ. With V trimmed by 5 bases and J by 5 bases, 11 bases remained unmatched. Full variable domain (missing parts from reference TRBV7-6 and TRBJ2-5): GAGVSQSPRYKVTKRGQDVALRCDPISGHVSLYWYRQALGQGPEFLTYFNYEAQQDKSGLPNDRFSAERPEGSISTLTIQRTEQRDSAMYRCASSLHRGFGETQYFGPGTRLLVL.

This clone has only a few counts. An end of the junction differs from the germline gene, which may be a read error. This rearrangement joins TRBV11-2 to TRBJ2-5, with D possibly being TRBD1 (6 bases). CDR1 and CDR2 (germline): SGHAT, FQNNGV. This CDR3 comprises 11 residues. In DNA, the CDR3 is TGTGCCAGCAGCTTAGACCGACAGGCGCACTTC. The encoded protein is CASSLDRQAHF. Complete variable domain (other parts from reference TRBV11-2 and TRBJ2-5): EAGVAQSPRYKIIEKRQSVAFWCNPISGHATLYWYQQILGQGPKLLIQFQNNGVVDDSQLPKDRFSAERLKGVDSTLKIQPAKLEDSAVYLCASSLDRQAHFGPGTRLLVL.

The chain combines TRBV5-6 with TRBJ2-7; 7 bases agree with TRBD1. The CDR3 contains 15 residues. CDR1 is SGHDT and CDR2 is YYEEEE in the germline V gene. V lost 4 bases to trimming and J lost 2 bases; unmatched junction nucleotides: 9. DNA for the CDR3: TGTGCCAGCAGCACGGACAGGACAACCGCCTACGAGCAGTACTTC. Its protein product is CASSTDRTTAYEQYF. Variable domain in full (rest from reference TRBV5-6 and TRBJ2-7): DAGVTQSPTHLIKTRGQQVTLRCSPKSGHDTVSWYQQALGQGPQFIFQYYEEEERQRGNFPDRFSGHQFPNYSSELNVNALLLGDSALYLCASSTDRTTAYEQYFGPGTRLTVT.

The chain employs TRBV5-1 and TRBJ2-5; D unclear. Germline V gene sequence: CDR1 SGHRS, CDR2 YFSETQ. V dropped 0 bases and J dropped 0 bases, with 9 bases sitting between them. The CDR3 loop spans 15 amino acids. The chain's CDR3 is CASSLGVGYQETQYF. CDR3 bases: TGCGCCAGCAGCTTGGGAGTCGGTTACCAAGAGACCCAGTACTTC.

This clone came up once. V is TRBV30 and J is TRBJ2-5; D is possibly TRBD1 or TRBD2 (6 bases each). V was pared by 0 bases and J by 5 bases, with 10 bases between. Germline CDR1 GTSNPN, CDR2 SVGIG (reference sequence). This CDR3 has 13 amino acids. The CDR3 reads CAWSVSGAETQYF. In DNA, the CDR3 is TGTGCCTGGAGTGTATCGGGGGCTGAGACCCAGTACTTC.

This clone was observed a single time. This rearrangement joins TRBV5-6 to TRBJ2-7; tentatively, D is TRBD1 (5 bases). CDR3 length: 14 amino acids. V was pared by 6 bases and J by 2 bases, with 15 bases between. The germline gives CDR1 SGHDT, CDR2 YYEEEE. The CDR3 region has the DNA TGTGCCAGCAACCCAGGGATATCGACCTACGAGCAGTACTTC. Protein: CASNPGISTYEQYF.

The chain combines TRBV7-9 with TRBJ2-5, with D possibly being TRBD1 (6 bases). V was cut by 5 bases and J by 3 bases, with 13 bases left in between. CDR1 is SEHNR and CDR2 is FQNEAQ in the germline V gene (reference sequence). CDR3 size: 14 residues. The CDR3 bases are TGTGCCAGCAGCACCGTGACAGGAAAAGAGACCCAGTACTTC. Residues: CASSTVTGKETQYF.

The chain couples TRBV7-9 to TRBJ1-1; maybe TRBD1 (5 bases). Germline CDR1 SEHNR, CDR2 FQNEAQ (reference sequence). V shed 5 bases and J shed 7 bases, with 14 bases lying between them. CDR3 length: 13 residues. The CDR3 here is CASSPGTELEAFF. DNA of the CDR3: TGTGCCAGCAGCCCCGGGACGGAACTTGAAGCTTTCTTT. The complete variable domain, with remaining parts taken from reference TRBV7-9 and TRBJ1-1, reads DTGVSQNPRHKITKRGQNVTFRCDPISEHNRLYWYRQTLGQGPEFLTYFQNEAQLEKSRLLSDRFSAERPKGSFSTLEIQRTEQGDSAMYLCASSPGTELEAFFGQGTRLTVV.

The CDR3 nucleotides read TGCAGCGCCTATACAGGGTCTGGAAACACCATATATTTT. It is translated as CSAYTGSGNTIYF. V usage is TRBV29-1 and J usage is TRBJ1-3, with D maybe TRBD1 (6 bases). This CDR3 comprises 13 residues. Germline V gene data show CDR1 as SQVTM and CDR2 as ANQGSEA. V lost 7 bases and J lost 1, with 11 bases in between.

V gene TRBV7-9 combines with J gene TRBJ2-1; the D is unclear. Between the trimmed V and J ends, which lost 5 bases and 8 bases, there was a span of 19 bases. Germline V gene data show CDR1 as SEHNR and CDR2 as FQNEAQ (reference sequence). This CDR3 is built from 15 residues. CDR3 amino acids: CASSTGVGTIHEQFF. CDR3 in DNA: TGTGCCAGCAGCACCGGAGTGGGCACTATTCATGAGCAGTTCTTC.

The chain recombines TRBV5-6 with TRBJ1-2; maybe TRBD1 (6 bases). The CDR3 spans 14 residues. Germline V lookup: CDR1 SGHDT, CDR2 YYEEEE. V lost 4 bases to trimming and J lost 3 bases, with 13 bases between them. The CDR3 DNA is TGTGCCAGCAGCGCACAGGGTATGGACTATGGCTACACCTTC. Translation gives CASSAQGMDYGYTF.

This chain joins TRBV11-2 and TRBJ1-2, with a possible D match to TRBD1 (6 bases). Germline V gene lookup returns CDR1 SGHAT and CDR2 FQNNGV. Trimming pared 1 base from V and 6 bases from J, leaving 12 bases between. The CDR3 totals 14 residues. The CDR3 sequence: CASSLVFQGNGYTF. The CDR3 nucleotides read TGTGCCAGCAGCTTAGTTTTCCAGGGGAATGGCTACACCTTC.

A word on this clone: The germline gene is not matched at one end of the junction; a read error may be the cause. The gene calls are TRBV5-1 and TRBJ2-1; 8 positions match TRBD2. The CDR3 runs to 14 residues. CDR1 SGHRS and CDR2 YFSETQ come from the germline V gene. This CDR3 reads CASNLAGGYNEQFF. The CDR3 DNA reads TGCGCCAGCAACTTGGCGGGGGGCTACAATGAGCAGTTCTTC.

In its sample, this clone was seen a few times. The chain joins TRBV6-5 to TRBJ2-7; D might be TRBD1 (6 bases). V lost 0 bases and J lost 3, with 15 bases in between. Germline CDR1 MNHEY, CDR2 SVGAGI. This CDR3 is built from 16 residues. The CDR3 nucleotides are TGTGCCAGCAGTTACTCTCCGACAGGATATCACTACGAGCAGTACTTC. Amino acid sequence: CASSYSPTGYHYEQYF.

In this sample, this clone turned up a few times. The chain links TRBV6-5 to TRBJ1-1; unclear D gene. Germline lookup yields CDR1 MNHEY and CDR2 SVGAGI. V was shortened by 10 bases and J by 8 bases, with 17 bases between the two germline ends. This CDR3 region has 12 residues. The CDR3 loop is CATGPAGLEAFF. Written as DNA, the CDR3 is TGTGCCACGGGCCCCGCTGGGTTGGAAGCTTTCTTT.

The chain is built from TRBV7-9 and TRBJ1-2; D call uncertain. CDR1 and CDR2 (germline): SEHNR, FQNEAQ (reference sequence). This CDR3 is 14 amino acids long. With 5 bases removed from V and 4 bases from J, the gap between germline ends came to 14 bases. CDR3 nucleotides: TGTGCCAGCAGCCCCTCTGGGGAGCGCTATGGCTACACCTTC. Its protein is CASSPSGERYGYTF.

The V and J genes are TRBV29-1 and TRBJ1-1; D gene unclear. V was shortened by 4 bases and J by 10 bases, with 7 bases between the two germline ends. The germline CDR1 and CDR2 sequences are SQVTM and ANQGSEA. The CDR3 sequence is 9 residues long. The CDR3 DNA follows: TGCAGCGTTGGCAATGGAGCTTTCTTT. The encoded protein is CSVGNGAFF.

The chain links TRBV6-6 to TRBJ1-5; D is undetermined. V was cut by 2 bases and J by 0 bases, with 5 bases left in between. This CDR3 spans 14 amino acids. Germline V gives CDR1 MNHNY, CDR2 SVGAGI (reference sequence). The CDR3 region is CASSYSPSNQPQHF. The CDR3 region has the DNA TGTGCCAGCAGTTACAGTCCTAGCAATCAGCCCCAGCATTTT.

This clone was seen a few times. The rearrangement joins TRBV4-1 to TRBJ2-7; D is possibly TRBD2 (7 bases). Germline CDR1 reads MGHRA; CDR2 reads YSYEKL. The CDR3 contains 14 residues. V lost 6 bases to trimming and J lost 7 bases, with 19 bases between them. CDR3 residues: CASRPEGGAREQYF. For the CDR3, the DNA is TGCGCCAGCAGACCCGAGGGGGGGGCGCGGGAGCAGTACTTC.

This rearrangement joins TRBV5-6 to TRBJ2-7; possible D gene TRBD1, 6 bases. V was clipped by 4 bases and J by 4 bases, with 15 bases between them. Germline CDR1 and CDR2: SGHDT and YYEEEE. CDR3 size: 14 residues. The CDR3: CASSVGTSNYEQYF. The CDR3 DNA reads as TGTGCCAGCAGCGTCGGGACATCTAATTACGAGCAGTACTTC.

V is TRBV2 and J is TRBJ2-3; TRBD2 matches 7 bases. The germline CDR1 and CDR2 sequences are SNHLY and FYNNEI. The CDR3 runs to 14 residues. V dropped 6 bases and J dropped 2; count of bases not matched to a gene: 5. CDR3 coding DNA: TGTGCCAGCAGCCAAGCGGGGTTCACAGATACGCAGTATTTT. The encoded protein is CASSQAGFTDTQYF.

The chain uses TRBV25-1 and TRBJ2-2, with 9 bases aligning to TRBD1. Germline trimming cut 8 bases from V and 4 bases from J; bases unmatched to any gene: 8. Germline CDR1 reads MGHDK; CDR2 reads SYGVNS. This CDR3 has 15 amino acids. The CDR3 region has the DNA TGTGCCAGCTCGCCGCGGGACAGGGTCACCGGGGAGCTGTTTTTT. Translated, it gives CASSPRDRVTGELFF.

A word on this clone: In the same sample, other DNA sequences code for this CDR3. This chain links TRBV2 with TRBJ2-5; D may be TRBD2 (6 bases). The V end lost 11 bases, the J end lost 5 bases, and 15 bases lay between the germline ends. Germline CDR1 is SNHLY and CDR2 is FYNNEI. This CDR3 region has 12 residues. The CDR3 DNA follows: TGTGCCGGCCTGGGACTTCAGGAGACCCAGTACTTC. The encoded protein is CAGLGLQETQYF.

V is TRBV9 and J is TRBJ1-2; D is unresolved. CDR1 and CDR2 from the germline V gene are SGDLS and YYNGEE. Deletions cut 4 bases from V and 1 base from J, with 14 bases between. The CDR3 is 15 residues long. DNA of the CDR3: TGTGCCAGCAGCCCCCCGAACCCGGATAACTATGGCTACACCTTC. It encodes CASSPPNPDNYGYTF.

The CDR3 DNA sequence: TGTGCCAGCAGCGCTCTACAGGGGGTGACAAATGAGCAGTTCTTC. Translated: CASSALQGVTNEQFF. J is TRBJ2-1 and V is TRBV9; 8 bases line up with TRBD1. Germline assignment: CDR1 SGDLS and CDR2 YYNGEE. The ends lost 3 bases at V and 7 bases at J; junction bases unmatched: 9. The CDR3 extends over 15 amino acids.

The genes are TRBV15 and TRBJ2-3; D call uncertain. V was clipped by 4 bases and J by 2 bases, with 10 bases between them. The CDR3 covers 14 residues. The germline gives CDR1 LNHNV, CDR2 YYDKDF (reference sequence). CDR3 sequence (DNA): TGTGCCACCAGCAATGAGGTCCCCACAGATACGCAGTATTTT. Amino acids: CATSNEVPTDTQYF.

There are a few counts of this clone. The V and J genes are TRBV6-1 and TRBJ2-5; 14 nucleotides match TRBD2. The CDR3 covers 16 residues. Per the germline V gene, CDR1 is MNHNS and CDR2 is SASEGT. Unmatched junction bases numbered 4, after V lost 4 bases and J lost 3 bases. The CDR3 here is CASSGSTSGGEETQYF. DNA for the CDR3: TGTGCCAGCAGTGGCTCGACTAGCGGGGGGGAAGAGACCCAGTACTTC.

This chain uses TRBV7-9 with TRBJ2-5; D is undetermined. Germline V gene sequence: CDR1 SEHNR, CDR2 FQNEAQ (reference sequence). Trimming removed 7 bases at V and 0 bases at J, with 15 bases between. The CDR3 runs 15 residues. The CDR3 loop reads CASTPLKGYQETQYF. Here the CDR3 DNA reads TGTGCCAGCACCCCCCTAAAAGGGTACCAAGAGACCCAGTACTTC.